Shown below are 27 T cell receptor beta chains from a single sample sequenced in a study of T cell responses to AZD1222 COVID-19 vaccine. Only in-frame clones appear in the TCRdb table, and some are missing; sequencing was by immunoSEQ multiplex PCR. The data contain approximately 100,000 clones, around 83% of them seen just once; the ten biggest clones take up 1.2% to 1.5%. Specimen: peripheral blood, collected on day 0 of AZD1222 vaccination. These receptors were obtained from an adult in good health.

The V call is TRBV19, the J call TRBJ2-7; D call uncertain. Germline CDR1 is LNHDA and CDR2 is SQIVND (reference sequence). The germline V and J ends were trimmed by 10 bases and 2 bases, with 12 bases remaining between them. CDR3 length: 12 amino acids. The CDR3 DNA reads TGTGCCACCCATCAGGAGACCTACGAGCAGTACTTC. This translates into CATHQETYEQYF.

The V call is TRBV6-5, the J call TRBJ2-7, with 10 positions matching TRBD1. Germline V gene data show CDR1 as MNHEY and CDR2 as SVGAGI. CDR3 length: 14 amino acids. J was trimmed by 2 bases and V by 2 bases; bases with no gene match: 0. The CDR3 protein is CASSYDRGPYEQYF. The CDR3 DNA sequence: TGTGCCAGCAGTTACGACAGGGGGCCCTACGAGCAGTACTTC.

This chain uses TRBV27 with TRBJ1-6; 8 nucleotides align to TRBD1. This CDR3 contains 13 residues. V dropped 7 bases and J dropped 7; count of bases not matched to a gene: 3. CDR1 is MNHEY, CDR2 SMNVEV, per germline (reference sequence). CDR3 DNA: TGTGCCAGCACCCGGGACAGGAATTCACCCCTCCACTTT. It yields the protein CASTRDRNSPLHF.

V and J are TRBV6-2 or TRBV6-3 and TRBJ2-1, with 7 bases fitting TRBD1. J was trimmed by 8 bases and V by 3 bases; bases with no gene match: 7. CDR1 MNHEY and CDR2 SVGEGT come from the germline V gene. This CDR3 contains 14 residues. The DNA of the CDR3 is TGTGCCAGCAGTTATTACGACAGGGTCTATGAGCAGTTCTTC. This gives the protein CASSYYDRVYEQFF.

The rearrangement joins TRBV9 to TRBJ1-4, with 8 nucleotides matching TRBD1. V was pared by 4 bases and J by 7 bases, with 6 bases of the junction left unmatched. Germline V lookup: CDR1 SGDLS, CDR2 YYNGEE. The CDR3 loop spans 14 amino acids. The CDR3 spells CASSLGQGGEKLFF. As DNA, the CDR3 is TGTGCCAGCAGCCTTGGACAGGGTGGTGAAAAACTGTTTTTT.

V gene TRBV7-3 combines with J gene TRBJ2-1, with D tentatively TRBD1 or TRBD2 (5 bases each). The CDR3 length is 15 residues. Germline V gene sequence: CDR1 SGHTA, CDR2 FQGTGA. Trimming took off 5 bases at V and 5 bases at J, with 16 bases between the two ends. CDR3 in amino acids: CASSLGPGANNEQFF. CDR3 nucleotide sequence: TGTGCCAGCAGCCTTGGCCCCGGGGCTAACAATGAGCAGTTCTTC.

The V and J genes are TRBV6-5 and TRBJ2-3, with D possibly matching TRBD2 (6 bases). Germline lookup yields CDR1 MNHEY and CDR2 SVGAGI. CDR3 length equals 15 residues. Trimming pared 6 bases from V and 0 bases from J, leaving 13 bases between. CDR3 in DNA: TGTGCCAGCAGCTCGTGGGCGGGGAGCACAGATACGCAGTATTTT. This translates into CASSSWAGSTDTQYF.

This chain joins TRBV27 and TRBJ1-5; 7 nucleotides agree with TRBD1. Germline CDR1 reads MNHEY; CDR2 reads SMNVEV (reference sequence). The CDR3 totals 15 residues. The ends lost 0 bases at V and 4 bases at J; junction bases unmatched: 3. CDR3 in amino acids: CASSLSGTVNQPQHF. CDR3 DNA: TGTGCCAGCAGTTTATCGGGGACAGTAAATCAGCCCCAGCATTTT.

The chain recombines TRBV6-4 with TRBJ2-6; TRBD1 might be the D (5 bases). V was shortened by 5 bases and J by 1 base, with 9 bases between the two germline ends. CDR1 and CDR2 from the germline V gene are MRHNA and SNTAGT. There are 15 residues in the CDR3. CDR3 sequence (DNA): TGTGCCAGCAGTTCCGCAGGGTCTGGGGCCAACGTCCTGACTTTC. Translating it yields CASSSAGSGANVLTF.

The chain carries TRBV5-1 and TRBJ2-1; the match to TRBD2 covers 8 bases. Germline CDR1 SGHRS, CDR2 YFSETQ. With 2 bases clipped from V and 9 bases from J, the junction kept 16 bases outside the gene matches. This CDR3 is 17 amino acids long. DNA of the CDR3: TGCGCCAGCAGCTTAGCGGGAGCTGTGGGGACCATCGGTGAGCAGTTCTTC. It encodes CASSLAGAVGTIGEQFF.

The chain employs TRBV27 and TRBJ1-4, with D hard to call. V was pared by 3 bases and J by 4 bases, with 6 bases between. This CDR3 spans 13 amino acids. CDR1 MNHEY and CDR2 SMNVEV come from the germline V gene (reference sequence). CDR3 nucleotides: TGTGCCAGCAGTTTGTACCTTAATGAAAAACTGTTTTTT. This sequence encodes CASSLYLNEKLFF.

This chain links TRBV7-8 with TRBJ2-3; TRBD2 agrees at 9 bases. V lost 5 bases to trimming and J lost 4 bases; unmatched junction nucleotides: 7. Germline assignment: CDR1 SGHVS and CDR2 FQNEAQ. The CDR3 totals 15 residues. The CDR3 spells CASSPLAGRADTQYF. DNA for the CDR3: TGTGCCAGCAGCCCCCTAGCGGGAAGGGCAGATACGCAGTATTTT.

V usage is TRBV13 and J usage is TRBJ1-2; D not resolved. Per germline, CDR1 PRHDT and CDR2 FYEKMQ (reference sequence). V shed 5 bases and J shed 4 bases, with 11 bases lying between them. The CDR3 has 13 amino acids. CDR3 loop: CASSQGSVYGYTF. CDR3 coding DNA: TGTGCCAGCAGCCAAGGCTCAGTCTATGGCTACACCTTC.

The chain recombines TRBV12-3 or TRBV12-4 with TRBJ2-7; D is unclear. Trimming left V 5 bases short and J 6 bases short, with 8 bases between. The CDR3 extends over 11 amino acids. CDR3 protein: CASSSRGEQYF. Here the CDR3 DNA reads TGTGCCAGCAGTAGCCGAGGCGAGCAGTACTTC.

The chain employs TRBV2 and TRBJ2-5, with a possible D match to TRBD2 (5 bases). The V end was cut by 6 bases, the J end by 5 bases, with 10 bases between. Germline V gene sequence: CDR1 SNHLY, CDR2 FYNNEI. This CDR3 comprises 12 residues. The CDR3 DNA reads as TGTGCCAGCAGGCCGGAGGTCGAGACCCAGTACTTC. It codes for CASRPEVETQYF. Full variable domain (remainder filled in from reference TRBV2 and TRBJ2-5): EPEVTQTPSHQVTQMGQEVILRCVPISNHLYFYWYRQILGQKVEFLVSFYNNEISEKSEIFDDQFSVERPDGSNFTLKIRSTKLEDSAMYFCASRPEVETQYFGPGTRLLVL.

The rearrangement links TRBV5-5 to TRBJ2-5; tentative D call: TRBD2 (6 bases). The CDR3 covers 15 residues. Germline CDR1 is SGHKS and CDR2 is YYEKEE (reference sequence). The V and J ends lost 4 bases and 4 bases respectively, with 17 bases between them. Here the CDR3 reads CASSHGGSRGETQYF. Here the CDR3 DNA reads TGTGCCAGCAGCCACGGAGGGTCCAGAGGAGAGACCCAGTACTTC.

The V call is TRBV5-1, the J call TRBJ1-4; TRBD1 is a possible D gene (5 bases). V lost 4 bases and J lost 0, with 7 bases in between. Germline V gene lookup returns CDR1 SGHRS and CDR2 YFSETQ. The CDR3 contains 14 residues. DNA of the CDR3: TGCGCCAGCAGCCTGACAGCAACTAATGAAAAACTGTTTTTT. Protein: CASSLTATNEKLFF.

This clone was recorded a few times. The chain employs TRBV7-2 and TRBJ2-7, with 9 positions matching TRBD1. The CDR3 runs to 16 residues. The V gene end was trimmed by 5 bases and the J gene end by 4 bases; junction bases not matched to a gene: 12. Germline-derived CDR1 and CDR2 are SGHTA and FQGNSA. This CDR3 reads CASSEALGQGGYEQYF. CDR3 nucleotide sequence: TGTGCCAGCAGCGAAGCCCTGGGACAGGGAGGTTACGAGCAGTACTTC.

The chain joins TRBV5-1 to TRBJ1-5, with 7 bases aligning to TRBD1. The CDR3 is 16 amino acids. The germline gives CDR1 SGHRS, CDR2 YFSETQ. V lost 7 bases to trimming and J lost 0 bases; unmatched junction nucleotides: 10. This CDR3 reads CASAGTDRNSNQPQHF. CDR3 bases: TGCGCCAGCGCCGGGACAGACAGAAATAGCAATCAGCCCCAGCATTTT. Variable domain in full (rest from reference TRBV5-1 and TRBJ1-5): KAGVTQTPRYLIKTRGQQVTLSCSPISGHRSVSWYQQTPGQGLQFLFEYFSETQRNKGNFPGRFSGRQFSNSRSEMNVSTLELGDSALYLCASAGTDRNSNQPQHFGDGTRLSIL.

The chain uses TRBV7-2 and TRBJ2-2; possible D gene TRBD2, 6 bases. V was shortened by 5 bases and J by 0 bases, with 13 bases between the two germline ends. The CDR3 is made up of 16 amino acids. Germline V gene data show CDR1 as SGHTA and CDR2 as FQGNSA. The CDR3 DNA follows: TGTGCCAGCAGCCGGGAGCGGTCCGCGAACACCGGGGAGCTGTTTTTT. It encodes CASSRERSANTGELFF.

V and J are TRBV11-2 and TRBJ2-7, with TRBD1 matching over 7 bases. Unmatched junction bases numbered 8, after V lost 1 base and J lost 8 bases. The germline V gene encodes CDR1 SGHAT and CDR2 FQNNGV. This CDR3 has 14 amino acids. CDR3 residues: CASSLAQGFDKQYF. CDR3 DNA sequence: TGTGCCAGCAGCTTAGCACAGGGGTTTGACAAGCAGTACTTC.

The rearrangement joins TRBV11-1 to TRBJ2-3; unclear D gene. CDR3 size: 14 residues. Germline values: CDR1 SGHAT, CDR2 FQDESV (reference sequence). V was shortened by 1 base and J by 0 bases, with 5 bases between the two germline ends. CDR3 sequence: CASSLGGSTDTQYF. CDR3 coding DNA: TGTGCCAGCAGCTTAGGGGGTAGCACAGATACGCAGTATTTT.

The CDR3 loop reads CASSGGYRNSPLHF. The CDR3 nucleotides read TGTGCCAGCTCCGGGGGATATAGAAATTCACCCCTCCACTTT. The chain has TRBV5-6 and TRBJ1-6, with TRBD1 as a possible D gene (5 bases). The V end lost 7 bases, the J end lost 7 bases, and 15 bases lay between the germline ends. Germline V gene data show CDR1 as SGHDT and CDR2 as YYEEEE. This CDR3 is 14 amino acids long.

This clone has a single count. The chain has TRBV5-1 and TRBJ2-2, with 12 bases aligning to TRBD2. The germline V gene has CDR1 SGHRS and CDR2 YFSETQ. This CDR3 has 16 amino acids. V was clipped by 0 bases and J by 6 bases; unmatched bases: 3. CDR3: CASSLGLAGAPGELFF. In DNA form, the CDR3 reads TGCGCCAGCAGCTTGGGACTAGCGGGAGCCCCCGGGGAGCTGTTTTTT.

This clone has only one observation. In nucleotides, the CDR3 is TGTGCCACAACCCGGGACAGGGTTGATCATGAGCAGTTCTTC. It encodes CATTRDRVDHEQFF. The rearrangement joins TRBV10-3 to TRBJ2-1; 9 bases are shared with TRBD1. The CDR3 loop spans 14 amino acids. The V and J ends lost 10 bases and 8 bases, in that order; junction bases with no gene match: 12. Per the germline V gene, CDR1 is ENHRY and CDR2 is SYGVKD.

V is TRBV6-2 or TRBV6-3 and J is TRBJ1-5, with a tentative D call TRBD1 (5 bases). Trimming stripped 2 bases from V and 4 bases from J, with 15 bases between. Germline V lookup: CDR1 MNHEY, CDR2 SVGEGT. CDR3 length: 16 amino acids. The CDR3 sequence: CASSYIPGGGNQPQHF. The DNA of the CDR3 is TGTGCCAGCAGTTACATCCCAGGCGGGGGTAATCAGCCCCAGCATTTT.

V usage is TRBV30 and J usage is TRBJ1-2; 7 nucleotides align to TRBD1. Germline CDR1 is GTSNPN and CDR2 is SVGIG (reference sequence). This CDR3 contains 11 residues. J was trimmed by 7 bases and V by 3 bases; bases with no gene match: 2. The DNA of the CDR3 is TGTGCCTGGAGCCCAGGGGGTGGCTACACCTTC. It encodes CAWSPGGGYTF.